This T cell receptor beta chain was recovered during a study of CD8 T cells in ankylosing spondylitis. Overall study results and limits: Earlier studies detected some motif variants in reactive arthritis synovial fluid and blood. A TCR beta motif made of about eight highly homologous variants seemed typical of ankylosing spondylitis blood.

The V and J ends lost 0 bases and 4 bases respectively, with 13 bases between them. Germline V gives CDR1 SGDLS, CDR2 YYNGEE. This CDR3 comprises 16 residues. Quantitative 5'-RACE with molecular barcodes generated TCR beta libraries. TCRdb ran MiXCR on the 5' RACE reads and lists one entry per CDR3 protein. The sample lists roughly 42,000 distinct CDR3 sequences, 2.5% to 3% occurring once. This clonotype was found many times. What it binds is not known. Sequences were obtained from blood, either unsorted or a sorted T cell fraction (not recorded which). This chain links TRBV9 with TRBJ2-2; possible D gene TRBD2, 6 bases. This receptor was identified in a male donor with ankylosing spondylitis or in good health (not recorded which). This chain's CDR3 is CASSVGGSGSTGELFF. CDR3 nucleotide sequence: TGTGCCAGCAGCGTAGGGGGAAGCGGGTCCACCGGGGAGCTGTTTTTT.